This TCR beta chain was observed in a study of T cell changes during pregnancy in multiple sclerosis (dated by TCRdb to the late 2010s). Context from the whole study: The study examined how the T cell repertoire changed over the course of pregnancy in women with multiple sclerosis.

Here V drops 2 bases and J drops 4 bases, and the junction holds 5 bases not matched to any gene. Measured from the cysteine to the phenylalanine, the CDR3 is 16 residues long. Just the 48-base CDR3 DNA is kept, in frame starting at base 1. Based on the germline V gene, the CDR1 and CDR2 sequences are MNHEY and SVGAGI. Note on this clone: Its antigen is currently not known. The sample holds no much larger clone one base away, and base qualities are not on file.

Libraries were constructed by the immunoSEQ multiplex PCR assay. TCRdb re-hosts the immuneACCESS table, in-frame sequences only. Its copies lack some clones; in the studies checked, an unresolved V gene accounts for under half of them, and the cause for the rest is not known. This sample is represented by tens of thousands of clones; 90% to 95% of them were singletons. The ten largest make up 2.5% to 3% of the sample. Sequenced material: peripheral blood, taken in the second trimester of pregnancy. The clonotype comes from a female donor with multiple sclerosis, enrolled in a pregnancy study. The V gene is TRBV6-5 and the J gene is TRBJ2-7, and TRBD2 matches 13 of the central bases. Read as DNA, the sequence is TGTGCCAGCAGTTACGGGACTAGCGGGACCAAATACGAGCAGTACTTC. It codes for CASSYGTSGTKYEQYF.